This passage covers 3 T cell receptor beta chains from one sample sequenced in a study of cytomegalovirus exposure and HLA in healthy donors. Repertoires were generated with immunoSEQ multiplex PCR, while TCRdb's copy carries only in-frame clones and drops some. The top ten clones hold 0.67% of a sample with 100,000 to 130,000 clones, under 97% of them seen once. The sequencing sample was made of PBMCs. These receptors were taken from a woman younger than 35 in good health and CMV-seronegative.

The sample holds one count of this clone. This rearrangement joins TRBV19 to TRBJ1-1; 9 bases are shared with TRBD1. Per the germline V gene, CDR1 is LNHDA and CDR2 is SQIVND (reference sequence). V was pared by 6 bases and J by 0 bases, with 2 bases of the junction left unmatched. This CDR3 comprises 14 residues. The CDR3 coding sequence is TGTGCCAGTAGACAGGGGGCTCTGAACACTGAAGCTTTCTTT. Translating gives CASRQGALNTEAFF.

This rearrangement joins TRBV27 to TRBJ2-3; 9 positions agree with TRBD2. Germline values: CDR1 MNHEY, CDR2 SMNVEV (reference sequence). The V segment lost 0 bases and the J segment 8 bases; nucleotides outside the gene matches: 9. This CDR3 region has 16 residues. The CDR3 loop reads CASSLSVAGAPSTQYF. The CDR3 DNA sequence: TGTGCCAGCAGTTTATCAGTAGCGGGGGCACCATCTACGCAGTATTTT.

This chain joins TRBV9 and TRBJ1-6; no reliable D call. V lost 2 bases to trimming and J lost 5 bases, with 8 bases between them. CDR1 and CDR2 from the germline V gene are SGDLS and YYNGEE. This CDR3 is 14 amino acids long. The CDR3 loop is CASSVTQDNSPLHF. The CDR3, as DNA: TGTGCCAGCAGCGTGACGCAGGATAATTCACCCCTCCACTTT. Together with reference TRBV9 and TRBJ1-6, the CDR3 gives the full variable domain: DSGVTQTPKHLITATGQRVTLRCSPRSGDLSVYWYQQSLDQGLQFLIQYYNGEERAKGNILERFSAQQFPDLHSELNLSSLELGDSALYFCASSVTQDNSPLHFGNGTRLTVT.